This TCR beta chain was captured in a study of regulatory T cells in long-lasting Graves disease. This clonotype has just one count. A much larger clone differs by one base, so this may be a read error. Stated time point: newly diagnosed GD, antithyroid drugs for less than 3 months. There was RNA extracted from PBMCs, and the TCR library was made from it. Library construction for TCR beta used iRepertoire HTBI primers and Arm-PCR of CDR3 regions. TCRdb independently ran MiXCR on the multiplex PCR reads; one entry per CDR3 protein. Of roughly 610,000 distinct CDR3 sequences in the sample, 16% were seen once. The sample was also linked to a second study, of T cells in Graves' hyperthyroidism and ophthalmopathy. Turning to that study: Most thyroid clonotypes expanded above 0.001 appeared in blood too.

The source of this sequence is a woman younger than 45 with Graves disease. Sequencing was performed on peripheral blood mononuclear cells (PBMCs), taken at new diagnosis, from a patient treated with antithyroid drugs.

The CDR3 loop reads CASSSRAGRKGYTF. DNA for the CDR3: TGTGCCAGCAGCTCACGAGCCGGACGGAAGGGCTACACCTTC. The chain combines TRBV3-1 with TRBJ1-2; D is unresolved. This CDR3 spans 14 amino acids. The ends were cut back, 5 bases at V and 8 bases at J, with 18 bases in the middle. Germline-derived CDR1 and CDR2 are LGHDT and YNNKEL (reference sequence). Looking up the rest from reference TRBV3-1 and TRBJ1-2 gives the full variable domain: DTAVSQTPKYLVTQMGNDKSIKCEQNLGHDTMYWYKQDSKKFLKIMFSYNNKELIINETVPNRFSPKSPDKAHLNLHINSLELGDSAVYFCASSSRAGRKGYTFGSGTRLTVV.